This TCR beta chain originates from a study of control samples from healthy donors and cancer patients. In its sample, this clone was seen a few times. CDR3 length: 13 amino acids. The V and J ends lost 1 base and 4 bases respectively, with 5 bases between them. The germline gives CDR1 SEHNR, CDR2 FQNEAQ (reference sequence). Profiled with immunoSEQ multiplex PCR; TCRdb holds only in-frame clones, not every one. The repertoire holds some 5,700 clones, with 72% as singletons. This chain uses TRBV7-9 with TRBJ2-4; D is possibly TRBD1 (5 bases). The sample was formalin-fixed, paraffin-embedded tissue. This receptor was taken from a male donor with melanoma. The DNA for the CDR3 is TGTGCCAGCAGCTTAGGACAGAAAAACATTCAGTACTTC. Translation gives CASSLGQKNIQYF.